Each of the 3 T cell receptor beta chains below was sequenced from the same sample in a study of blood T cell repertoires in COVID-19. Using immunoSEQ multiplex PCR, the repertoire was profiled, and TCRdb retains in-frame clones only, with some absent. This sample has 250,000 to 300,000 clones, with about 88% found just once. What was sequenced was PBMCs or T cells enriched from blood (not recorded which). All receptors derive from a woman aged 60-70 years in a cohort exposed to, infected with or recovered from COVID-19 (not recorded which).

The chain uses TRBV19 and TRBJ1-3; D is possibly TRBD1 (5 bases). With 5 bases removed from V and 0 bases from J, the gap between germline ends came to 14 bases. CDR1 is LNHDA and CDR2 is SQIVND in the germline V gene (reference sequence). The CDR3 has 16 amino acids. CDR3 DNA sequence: TGTGCCAGTAGTCCGGGGGACTTACGCTCTGGAAACACCATATATTTT. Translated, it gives CASSPGDLRSGNTIYF.

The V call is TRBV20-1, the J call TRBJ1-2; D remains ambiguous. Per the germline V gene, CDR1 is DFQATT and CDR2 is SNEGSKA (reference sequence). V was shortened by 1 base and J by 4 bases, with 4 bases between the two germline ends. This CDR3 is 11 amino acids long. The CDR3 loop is CSARAVYGYTF. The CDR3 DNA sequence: TGCAGTGCTAGAGCCGTCTATGGCTACACCTTC.

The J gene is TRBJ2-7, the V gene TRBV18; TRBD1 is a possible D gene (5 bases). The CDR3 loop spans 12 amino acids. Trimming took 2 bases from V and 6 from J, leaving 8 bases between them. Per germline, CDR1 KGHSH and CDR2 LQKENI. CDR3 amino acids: CASSPSGIEQYF. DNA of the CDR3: TGTGCCAGCTCACCATCAGGGATCGAGCAGTACTTC.